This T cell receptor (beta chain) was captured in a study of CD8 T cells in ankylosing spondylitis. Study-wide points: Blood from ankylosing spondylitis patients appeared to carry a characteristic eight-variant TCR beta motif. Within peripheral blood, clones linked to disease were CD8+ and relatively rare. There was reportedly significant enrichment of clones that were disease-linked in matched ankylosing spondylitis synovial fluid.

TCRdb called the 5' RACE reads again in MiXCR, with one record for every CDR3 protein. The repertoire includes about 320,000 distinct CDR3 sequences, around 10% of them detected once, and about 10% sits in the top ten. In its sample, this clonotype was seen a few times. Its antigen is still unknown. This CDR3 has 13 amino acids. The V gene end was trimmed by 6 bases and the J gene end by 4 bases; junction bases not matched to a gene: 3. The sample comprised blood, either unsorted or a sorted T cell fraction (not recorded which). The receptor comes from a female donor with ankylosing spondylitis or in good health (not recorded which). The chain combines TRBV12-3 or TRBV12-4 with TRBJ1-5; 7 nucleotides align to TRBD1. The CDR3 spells CASRGQPNQPQHF. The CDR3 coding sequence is TGTGCCAGCAGGGGACAGCCGAATCAGCCCCAGCATTTT.